This T cell receptor beta chain was documented in a study of vaccination effects on CD4 cells after COVID-19. The study's findings and limits: Relatively few convalescent patients took part in the study, which had no early post-infection timepoints.

A word on this clone: What it binds is unknown.

Germline V lookup: CDR1 SGHDN, CDR2 FVKESK. The CDR3 sequence is 13 residues long. V lost 0 bases and J lost 3, with 5 bases in between. Antigen-specific CD4+ T cells were expanded with viral peptide pools in the ViraFEST assay before sequencing. After roughly 10 days in culture, the CD4+ T cells were isolated. None of the vaccinated had previously contracted SARS-CoV-2, and their nucleocapsid antibodies tested negative. At days 3 and 7, half of the medium was exchanged for IL-2 medium. Produced via immunoSEQ multiplex PCR; TCRdb's table is partial and in-frame only. The table lists about 41,000 clones, 70% to 85% of them singletons.

This material consisted of CD4+ T cells from PBMCs cultured with HCoV-NL63 spike peptides, taken before COVID-19 vaccination. The gene calls are TRBV14 and TRBJ1-1; no firm D call. This clonotype originated in a human donor who received a COVID-19 vaccine. CDR3 sequence (DNA): TGTGCCAGCAGCCAAGATCGGGACACTGAAGCTTTCTTT. The encoded protein is CASSQDRDTEAFF.